This is a list of T cell receptor beta chains from one sample in a study of T cells in Graves' hyperthyroidism and ophthalmopathy. MiXCR, applied by TCRdb to the multiplex PCR reads, yields one record per CDR3 protein. The sample lists hundreds of thousands of distinct CDR3 sequences; roughly 15% were seen once. What was sequenced was blood. All receptors derive from a woman aged 40 to 50 with Graves' hyperthyroidism. Both conserved end residues are part of each CDR3. Fields, in order: CDR3 DNA, CDR3 protein, V gene, J gene, clone size, D gene. A D gene is named only where the DNA matches it firmly. A row's size may be missing; if present it is once, few, many or a size class.

TGTGCCAGCAGTTTAATAGAAGCCTACGAGCAGTACTTC	CASSLIEAYEQYF	TRBV12-3/TRBV12-4	TRBJ2-7	few	.
TGTGCCAGCAGGGCGGACAGGGAGGACCACGAGCAGTACTTC	CASRADREDHEQYF	TRBV13	TRBJ2-7	many	TRBD1
TGCAGTGCTACTCTGTGGACTAGCGGGAGTGTAGATACGCAGTATTTT	CSATLWTSGSVDTQYF	TRBV20-1	TRBJ2-3	many	TRBD2
TGTGCCAGCTCCCCCGTGGACAGTACAAACACTGAAACTTTCTTT	CASSPVDSTNTETFF	TRBV18	TRBJ1-1	.	.
TGTGCCAGCAGCGCGCCCGGGGGGCTAGCGGGAGGAAACACAGATACGCAGTATTTT	CASSAPGGLAGGNTDTQYF	TRBV9	TRBJ2-3	few	TRBD2
TGTGCCAGCATTAGGGGGCTTGGCGAAAAACTGTTTTTT	CASIRGLGEKLFF	TRBV28	TRBJ1-4	many	TRBD1
TGTGCCAGCAGTTACTCAAGCCTAGCCAAAAACATTCAGTACTTC	CASSYSSLAKNIQYF	TRBV6-5	TRBJ2-4	.	.
TGTGCCAGCAGCCAAGACGAAAGAGATCTTTATGGCTACACCTTC	CASSQDERDLYGYTF	TRBV4-2	TRBJ1-2	few	.
TGTGCCAGCAGTTACGACAGGATGAACTATGGCTACACCTTC	CASSYDRMNYGYTF	TRBV6-6	TRBJ1-2	many	.
TGTGCCAGCAGCCAAGATGGACGTTTCGGTGAAAAACTGTTTTTT	CASSQDGRFGEKLFF	TRBV3-1	TRBJ1-4	many	.
TGCAGTGCTAGGACAGCCTTTAACACTGAAGCTTTCTTT	CSARTAFNTEAFF	TRBV20-1	TRBJ1-1	many	.
TGTGCCAGCAGCTTGGCCCCGGGGGAGCCGCAGTATTTT	CASSLAPGEPQYF	TRBV5-5	TRBJ2-3	few	.
TGCAGTGCTAGCCCCGCCAGGGGTGACCAGCCCCAGCATTTT	CSASPARGDQPQHF	TRBV20-1	TRBJ1-5	few	.
TGTGCCACCAGTGACTGGACAGCTAGCACAGATACGCAGTATTTT	CATSDWTASTDTQYF	TRBV24-1	TRBJ2-3	many	.
TGTGCCAGCAGCCAACCTGGGGTAGACACAGATACGCAGTATTTT	CASSQPGVDTDTQYF	TRBV4-2	TRBJ2-3	.	.
TGTGCCAGCAGTCGGGGACAGGGTAAAGGGGAGACCCAGTACTTC	CASSRGQGKGETQYF	TRBV7-2	TRBJ2-5	many	TRBD1
TGCAGCGCTCCTAGACTAGCGGGAGGGATAGAGACCCAGTACTTC	CSAPRLAGGIETQYF	TRBV29-1	TRBJ2-5	many	TRBD2